The rows below give T cell receptor beta chains drawn from one sample of a study of molecular identifiers for immune sequencing clone quantification. MiXCR, run by TCRdb on the PCR reads, gives a single entry per CDR3 protein. The sample gives 350,000 or so distinct CDR3 sequences, around 21% of which show up once; approximately 0.8% is in the top ten. What was sequenced was naive CD8+ T cells from blood, with Jurkat cell RNA spiked in. All receptors come from a human donor in good health. Some libraries in this study had Jurkat cell RNA spiked in. CDR3s include the opening cysteine and the closing phenylalanine or tryptophan. A D gene is named only where the DNA matches it firmly. Size values are once, few and many counts, or a class for expanded clones, and some rows have none.

TRBD2	many	TRBV6-1	TRBJ2-3	CASRDSGGATDTQYF	TGTGCCAGCAGGGATAGCGGGGGGGCCACGGATACGCAGTATTTT
TRBD2	.	TRBV27	TRBJ2-3	CASSLVASGSTDTQYF	TGTGCCAGCAGTTTGGTGGCTAGCGGAAGCACAGATACGCAGTATTTT
.	.	TRBV19	TRBJ1-5	CASSMSGNSNQPQHF	TGTGCCAGTAGTATGAGTGGAAATAGCAATCAGCCCCAGCATTTT
.	.	TRBV10-3	TRBJ2-3	CAISEEGLAVGADTQYF	TGTGCCATCAGTGAGGAGGGATTGGCGGTGGGGGCAGATACGCAGTATTTT
.	.	TRBV30	TRBJ1-2	CACPGNYGYTF	TGTGCCTGCCCAGGGAACTATGGCTACACCTTC
.	.	TRBV29-1	TRBJ2-7	CSVVFGSAYEQYF	TGCAGCGTTGTCTTCGGCTCAGCCTACGAGCAGTACTTC
.	many	TRBV11-2	TRBJ2-1	CASSLETSQRYNEQFF	TGTGCCAGCAGCTTAGAAACTAGCCAAAGGTACAATGAGCAGTTCTTC
.	.	TRBV20-1	TRBJ1-3	CSARIPPSASSGNTIYF	TGCAGTGCTAGAATACCCCCGTCCGCCAGCTCTGGAAACACCATATATTTT
TRBD1	few	TRBV5-1	TRBJ2-7	CASSYSTGVYEQYF	TGCGCCAGCAGCTATTCGACAGGGGTCTACGAGCAGTACTTC
TRBD1	.	TRBV7-9	TRBJ1-4	CASSLRTGGDEKLFF	TGTGCCAGCAGCTTACGGACAGGGGGGGATGAAAAACTGTTTTTT
.	few	TRBV4-1	TRBJ2-1	CASSPGGAYNEQFF	TGCGCCAGCAGCCCCGGTGGGGCATACAATGAGCAGTTCTTC
.	few	TRBV27	TRBJ2-3	CASTWGGAPDTQYF	TGTGCCAGCACTTGGGGGGGCGCCCCCGATACGCAGTATTTT
.	many	TRBV24-1	TRBJ2-5	CATSPGSGQETQYF	TGTGCCACCAGCCCGGGGTCGGGCCAAGAGACCCAGTACTTC
.	many	TRBV7-9	TRBJ1-2	CASSLVTPNYGYTF	TGTGCCAGCAGCTTAGTAACCCCTAACTATGGCTACACCTTC
TRBD2	many	TRBV23-1	TRBJ2-1	CASSQYPTTSGPSQQFF	TGCGCCAGCAGTCAATATCCTACGACTAGCGGGCCCTCCCAGCAGTTCTTC
TRBD2	few	TRBV6-5	TRBJ2-7	CASSYGSGGPGGYEQYF	TGTGCCAGCAGTTACGGTAGCGGGGGGCCCGGGGGATACGAGCAGTACTTC
TRBD2	many	TRBV9	TRBJ2-7	CASSVGGSGGYEQYF	TGTGCCAGCAGCGTAGGGGGTAGCGGGGGTTACGAGCAGTACTTC
.	.	TRBV19	TRBJ1-4	CASSRGPANEKLFF	TGTGCCAGTAGCAGGGGACCCGCGAATGAAAAACTGTTTTTT
.	many	TRBV4-2	TRBJ2-7	CASSQDSGQAYEQYF	TGTGCCAGCAGCCAAGATTCGGGGCAAGCCTACGAGCAGTACTTC
.	.	TRBV11-2	TRBJ2-1	CASSLEEGRNSYNEQFF	TGTGCCAGCAGCTTAGAGGAGGGGAGAAACTCCTACAATGAGCAGTTCTTC
.	many	TRBV7-3	TRBJ2-1	CASSFTSSSYNEQFF	TGTGCCAGCAGCTTTACTAGCTCCTCCTACAATGAGCAGTTCTTC
TRBD2	.	TRBV20-1	TRBJ2-7	CSASELAGGYEQYF	TGCAGTGCTAGTGAACTAGCGGGGGGATACGAGCAGTACTTC
.	many	TRBV28	TRBJ2-7	CASSFRPDSGSYEQYF	TGTGCCAGCAGTTTCCGTCCGGACAGCGGGTCCTACGAGCAGTACTTC
TRBD2	many	TRBV6-5	TRBJ2-2	CASSYWGLAGEGSGELFF	TGTGCCAGCAGTTACTGGGGACTAGCGGGAGAAGGATCCGGGGAGCTGTTTTTT
.	many	TRBV7-9	TRBJ2-3	CASSFGEIGTDTQYF	TGTGCCAGCAGCTTTGGCGAAATTGGGACAGATACGCAGTATTTT
.	.	TRBV7-9	TRBJ2-1	CASSLDSGNNEQFF	TGTGCCAGCAGCTTAGATTCTGGAAACAATGAGCAGTTCTTC
.	.	TRBV10-3	TRBJ2-2	CAISETPGTGELFF	TGTGCCATCAGTGAGACCCCTGGTACCGGGGAGCTGTTTTTT
.	once	TRBV6-2/TRBV6-3	TRBJ2-2	CASSLNTGKLFF	TGTGCCAGCAGCCTAAACACCGGGAAGCTGTTTTTT
.	few	TRBV4-1	TRBJ1-5	CASSQDFVADNQPQHF	TGCGCCAGCAGCCAAGATTTTGTGGCAGATAATCAGCCCCAGCATTTT
.	.	TRBV4-3	TRBJ2-4	CASSQETTVGGLGWNIQYF	TGCGCCAGCAGCCAAGAGACAACAGTAGGGGGACTGGGATGGAACATTCAGTACTTC
TRBD2	.	TRBV6-2/TRBV6-3	TRBJ2-1	CASSETSGGNNEQFF	TGTGCCAGCAGTGAGACTAGCGGGGGTAACAATGAGCAGTTCTTC
TRBD1	many	TRBV2	TRBJ1-2	CASSEGQGSYGYTF	TGTGCCAGCAGTGAGGGACAGGGGAGCTATGGCTACACCTTC
.	many	TRBV4-3	TRBJ2-3	CASSQARAEYDTQYF	TGCGCCAGCAGCCAAGCGAGGGCGGAGTACGATACGCAGTATTTT
.	many	TRBV19	TRBJ2-3	CASRTTDTQYF	TGTGCCAGTAGGACCACAGATACGCAGTATTTT
TRBD2	many	TRBV4-1	TRBJ2-2	CASSHGTSGRIGELFF	TGCGCCAGCAGCCACGGGACTAGCGGGAGAATCGGGGAGCTGTTTTTT
.	many	TRBV7-9	TRBJ1-1	CASVGREGGEAFF	TGTGCCAGCGTGGGCAGGGAAGGCGGTGAAGCTTTCTTT
.	many	TRBV5-1	TRBJ1-3	CASSSDGLDGNTIYF	TGCGCCAGCAGCTCGGACGGGTTGGATGGAAACACCATATATTTT
TRBD1	many	TRBV7-9	TRBJ1-4	CASSTETGGPSTNEKLFF	TGTGCCAGCAGCACCGAGACAGGGGGCCCCTCTACAAATGAAAAACTGTTTTTT
.	.	TRBV3-1	TRBJ2-7	CASSFGRGPAYEQYF	TGTGCCAGCAGCTTTGGGCGGGGGCCGGCCTACGAGCAGTACTTC
.	many	TRBV27	TRBJ2-7	CASSPIPPYEQYF	TGTGCCAGCAGTCCCATCCCTCCCTACGAGCAGTACTTC
.	many	TRBV5-5	TRBJ2-6	CASSLDRVLFGANVLTF	TGTGCCAGCAGCTTGGACAGGGTCCTGTTTGGGGCCAACGTCCTGACTTTC
TRBD2	many	TRBV28	TRBJ2-4	CASSLAPGAGYIQYF	TGTGCCAGCAGTTTGGCTCCGGGAGCGGGATACATTCAGTACTTC
.	many	TRBV5-1	TRBJ2-6	CASSLEPSSGANVLTF	TGCGCCAGCAGCTTGGAGCCGTCCTCTGGGGCCAACGTCCTGACTTTC
.	few	TRBV6-2/TRBV6-3	TRBJ2-3	CASRNPTGLDTQYF	TGTGCCAGCCGAAATCCTACTGGCTTAGATACGCAGTATTTT
TRBD1	many	TRBV7-2	TRBJ2-7	CASSPARQGVYHEQYF	TGTGCCAGCAGCCCTGCCCGACAGGGAGTTTACCACGAGCAGTACTTC